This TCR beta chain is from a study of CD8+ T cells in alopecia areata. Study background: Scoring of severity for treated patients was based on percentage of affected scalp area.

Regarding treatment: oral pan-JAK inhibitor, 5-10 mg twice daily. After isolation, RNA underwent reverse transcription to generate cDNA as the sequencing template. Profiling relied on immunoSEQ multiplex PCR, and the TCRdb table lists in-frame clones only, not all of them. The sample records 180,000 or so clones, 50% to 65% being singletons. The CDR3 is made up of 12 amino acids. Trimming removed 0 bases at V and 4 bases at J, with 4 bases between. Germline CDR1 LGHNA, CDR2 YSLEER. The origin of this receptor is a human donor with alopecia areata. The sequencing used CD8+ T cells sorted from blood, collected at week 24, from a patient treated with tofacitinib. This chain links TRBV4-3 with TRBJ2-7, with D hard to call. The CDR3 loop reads CASSQDGYEQYF. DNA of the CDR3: TGCGCCAGCAGCCAAGATGGGTACGAGCAGTACTTC.